These 32 T cell receptor beta chains share one sample of origin, sequenced in a study of blood T cell repertoires in COVID-19. Measured with immunoSEQ multiplex PCR; TCRdb has only the in-frame clones, and not every one. This sample has 150,000 to 200,000 clones, with more than 85% found just once. Material: peripheral blood. These receptors all come from a woman aged 25 to 39 with active or convalescent COVID-19.

The chain combines TRBV5-1 with TRBJ2-2; D is undetermined. This CDR3 is 14 amino acids long. CDR1 is SGHRS, CDR2 YFSETQ, per germline. V lost 0 bases and J lost 5, with 8 bases in between. The CDR3 DNA is TGCGCCAGCAGCTTGGCCTCAGGTACCGGGGAGCTGTTTTTT. This sequence encodes CASSLASGTGELFF.

This chain uses TRBV27 with TRBJ1-6; 7 bases match TRBD1. The CDR3 runs to 17 residues. Germline assignment: CDR1 MNHEY and CDR2 SMNVEV (reference sequence). Germline trimming cut 5 bases from V and 6 bases from J; bases unmatched to any gene: 13. This CDR3 reads CASSPKTGRLLNSPLHF. The CDR3 DNA is TGTGCCAGCAGTCCCAAGACAGGGAGGTTACTTAATTCACCCCTCCACTTT.

V usage is TRBV7-9 and J usage is TRBJ1-3; a possible D gene is TRBD1 (5 bases). The CDR3 totals 17 residues. V was pared by 1 base and J by 0 bases, with 13 bases between. Germline-derived CDR1 and CDR2 are SEHNR and FQNEAQ (reference sequence). DNA of the CDR3: TGTGCCAGCAGCTTAGTCCGTTCAGGGCACTCTGGAAACACCATATATTTT. Translated, it gives CASSLVRSGHSGNTIYF.

This chain joins TRBV3-1 (or the pseudogene TRBV3-2) and TRBJ1-4; D might be TRBD1 (6 bases). The V end lost 2 bases, the J end lost 0 bases, and 16 bases lay between the germline ends. The CDR3 runs 18 residues. Germline V gene data show CDR1 as LGHDT and CDR2 as YNNKEL (reference sequence). This chain's CDR3 is CASSQLAQGFATNEKLFF. The CDR3 region has the DNA TGTGCCAGCAGCCAACTCGCCCAGGGGTTTGCAACTAATGAAAAACTGTTTTTT.

The chain carries TRBV3-1 (or the pseudogene TRBV3-2) and TRBJ2-5, with TRBD2 matching over 8 bases. In germline, CDR1 is LGHDT, CDR2 YNNKEL (reference sequence). This CDR3 spans 18 amino acids. V shed 2 bases, J shed 5 bases, and the junction held 16 bases outside the gene matches. The CDR3 loop is CASSQRLASGRVGETQYF. CDR3 in DNA: TGTGCCAGCAGCCAACGCCTAGCAAGCGGGAGAGTGGGGGAGACCCAGTACTTC.

This chain uses TRBV30 with TRBJ1-1, with TRBD1 matching 8 bases. This CDR3 comprises 12 residues. CDR1 and CDR2 from the germline V gene are GTSNPN and SVGIG (reference sequence). With 5 bases clipped from V and 4 bases from J, the junction kept 3 bases outside the gene matches. CDR3 protein: CAWGDRFTEAFF. CDR3 DNA sequence: TGTGCCTGGGGGGACAGGTTCACTGAAGCTTTCTTT.

J is TRBJ1-6 and V is TRBV9, with 7 positions matching TRBD1. CDR1 SGDLS and CDR2 YYNGEE come from the germline V gene. V was clipped by 4 bases and J by 11 bases; unmatched bases: 9. The CDR3 extends over 14 amino acids. This CDR3 reads CASSLRQGVPPLHF. DNA of the CDR3: TGTGCCAGCAGCCTAAGACAGGGTGTCCCACCCCTCCACTTT.

This sequence joins TRBV5-1 and TRBJ1-1; 7 bases match TRBD1. Germline trimming cut 5 bases from V and 0 bases from J; bases unmatched to any gene: 4. CDR1 SGHRS and CDR2 YFSETQ come from the germline V gene. The CDR3 consists of 14 residues. Written as DNA, the CDR3 is TGCGCCAGCAGGGGACAGCATATGAACACTGAAGCTTTCTTT. Its translation is CASRGQHMNTEAFF.

The V and J genes are TRBV5-1 and TRBJ2-1; TRBD2 agrees at 10 bases. With V trimmed by 5 bases and J by 8 bases, 13 bases remained unmatched. The CDR3 is 16 amino acids. Germline lookup yields CDR1 SGHRS and CDR2 YFSETQ. This chain's CDR3 is CASRRQPSGSSYEQFF. For the CDR3, the DNA is TGCGCCAGCAGACGCCAACCTAGCGGGAGTAGCTATGAGCAGTTCTTC. Supplemented by reference TRBV5-1 and TRBJ2-1, the full variable domain reads KAGVTQTPRYLIKTRGQQVTLSCSPISGHRSVSWYQQTPGQGLQFLFEYFSETQRNKGNFPGRFSGRQFSNSRSEMNVSTLELGDSALYLCASRRQPSGSSYEQFFGPGTRLTVL.

The CDR3 loop is CASSPDRGTYEQYF. The DNA of the CDR3 is TGTGCCAGCAGCCCGGACAGGGGAACCTACGAGCAGTACTTC. The chain uses TRBV5-6 and TRBJ2-7, with 9 bases fitting TRBD1. Per germline, CDR1 SGHDT and CDR2 YYEEEE. Trimming at V came to 4 bases and at J to 2 bases, leaving 4 bases not matched to a gene. The CDR3 spans 14 residues.

This rearrangement joins TRBV7-6 to TRBJ2-7; TRBD2 might be the D (6 bases). Germline V lookup: CDR1 SGHVS, CDR2 FNYEAQ. The CDR3 consists of 18 residues. Trimming cost V 2 bases and J 0 bases, with 20 bases left between them. CDR3 in amino acids: CASSLRSRESLSSYEQYF. The CDR3 nucleotides read TGTGCCAGCAGCTTACGAAGCCGGGAGTCCTTAAGCTCCTACGAGCAGTACTTC.

The rearrangement links TRBV3-1 (or the pseudogene TRBV3-2) to TRBJ1-3, with D unclear. The V gene lost 3 bases and the J gene lost 0 bases, with 15 bases spanning the gap. Germline CDR1 LGHDT, CDR2 YNNKEL (reference sequence). The CDR3 length is 17 residues. The CDR3 region is CASSQQIGRGSGNTIYF. The CDR3 coding sequence is TGTGCCAGCAGCCAGCAAATCGGACGGGGCTCTGGAAACACCATATATTTT.

This clone was seen only once. V and J are TRBV7-2 and TRBJ1-6, with TRBD1 identical over 9 bases. With 5 bases clipped from V and 8 bases from J, the junction kept 4 bases outside the gene matches. Germline V gene data show CDR1 as SGHTA and CDR2 as FQGNSA. The CDR3 loop spans 14 amino acids. The CDR3 region is CASSRDRVDSPLHF. The CDR3 nucleotides are TGTGCCAGCAGCCGGGACAGGGTCGATTCACCCCTCCACTTT.

The chain employs TRBV15 and TRBJ1-1, with 7 bases identical to TRBD1. This CDR3 has 15 residues. V dropped 2 bases and J dropped 6; count of bases not matched to a gene: 9. Germline CDR1 LNHNV, CDR2 YYDKDF (reference sequence). The CDR3 protein is CATSRTQGGGPEAFF. For the CDR3, the DNA is TGTGCCACCAGCAGAACGCAGGGGGGAGGCCCTGAAGCTTTCTTT.

This clone showed up just once. The CDR3 nucleotides are TGTGCCAGTAGTATAGATGGACAGGGACGAACCGGGGAGCTGTTTTTT. It is translated as CASSIDGQGRTGELFF. The V call is TRBV19, the J call TRBJ2-2; 8 bases agree with TRBD1. The CDR3 covers 16 residues. Germline values: CDR1 LNHDA, CDR2 SQIVND (reference sequence). V trimming: 0 bases; J trimming: 5 bases; junction bases outside the gene matches: 5. The entire variable domain, with the rest obtained from reference TRBV19 and TRBJ2-2, is as follows: DGGITQSPKYLFRKEGQNVTLSCEQNLNHDAMYWYRQDPGQGLRLIYYSQIVNDFQKGDIAEGYSVSREKKESFPLTVTSAQKNPTAFYLCASSIDGQGRTGELFFGEGSRLTVL.

The chain is built from TRBV10-3 and TRBJ1-2, with D hard to call. Germline CDR1 and CDR2: ENHRY and SYGVKD. The CDR3 covers 15 residues. V shed 7 bases and J shed 0 bases, with 15 bases lying between them. The CDR3 here is CAITLLPGANYGYTF. DNA of the CDR3: TGTGCCATCACCCTACTCCCTGGTGCTAACTATGGCTACACCTTC.

The chain recombines TRBV18 with TRBJ1-5; 10 bases map to TRBD1. Germline CDR1 and CDR2: KGHSH and LQKENI. The CDR3 loop spans 18 amino acids. Trimming cost V 1 base and J 4 bases; bases outside gene matches: 10. The CDR3 sequence is CASSPRGPGQGKNQPQHF. CDR3 nucleotide sequence: TGTGCCAGCTCACCACGCGGGCCGGGACAGGGGAAAAATCAGCCCCAGCATTTT. The whole variable domain, remainder taken from reference TRBV18 and TRBJ1-5, is NAGVMQNPRHLVRRRGQEARLRCSPMKGHSHVYWYRQLPEEGLKFMVYLQKENIIDESGMPKERFSAEFPKEGPSILRIQQVVRGDSAAYFCASSPRGPGQGKNQPQHFGDGTRLSIL.

The V gene is TRBV11-3, the J gene TRBJ1-2, with TRBD1 matching 9 bases. The CDR3 totals 14 residues. V was clipped by 5 bases and J by 7 bases; unmatched bases: 8. Germline assignment: CDR1 SGHNT and CDR2 YENEEA. The CDR3 DNA sequence: TGTGCCAGCAGCCGAGGACAGGGGACTAGTGGCTACACCTTC. Residues: CASSRGQGTSGYTF.

The chain is built from TRBV4-1 and TRBJ1-2; tentative D call: TRBD1 (5 bases). The V end was cut by 1 base, the J end by 2 bases, with 11 bases between. CDR3 length equals 15 residues. CDR1 and CDR2 from the germline V gene are MGHRA and YSYEKL. DNA of the CDR3: TGCGCCAGCAGCCAAGGGGGAGGGACCAACTATGGCTACACCTTC. Encoded protein: CASSQGGGTNYGYTF.

The chain employs TRBV6-1 and TRBJ1-2, with D hard to call. CDR1 is MNHNS and CDR2 is SASEGT in the germline V gene. With 1 base removed from V and 5 bases from J, the gap between germline ends came to 5 bases. The CDR3 spans 12 residues. CDR3 sequence: CASSEGPYGYTF. For the CDR3, the DNA is TGTGCCAGCAGTGAAGGGCCTTATGGCTACACCTTC.

This clone occurred once. The V and J genes are TRBV27 and TRBJ1-1; a possible D gene is TRBD1 (6 bases). This CDR3 is 14 amino acids long. The V and J ends lost 2 bases and 3 bases respectively, with 10 bases between them. The germline V gene has CDR1 MNHEY and CDR2 SMNVEV (reference sequence). DNA of the CDR3: TGTGCCAGCAGTTTACGGGGGGCCGACACTGAAGCTTTCTTT. This translates into CASSLRGADTEAFF.

V and J are TRBV28 and TRBJ1-1; 10 bases agree with TRBD1. The J segment lost 4 bases and the V segment lost 5 bases, leaving 7 bases of the junction unmatched. From germline, CDR1 is MDHEN and CDR2 SYDVKM. The length of the CDR3 is 15 residues. CDR3: CASSVRQGAGTEAFF. The CDR3 region has the DNA TGTGCCAGCAGTGTCCGACAGGGGGCAGGCACTGAAGCTTTCTTT. Using reference TRBV28 and TRBJ1-1 for the parts outside the CDR3, the full variable domain is DVKVTQSSRYLVKRTGEKVFLECVQDMDHENMFWYRQDPGLGLRLIYFSYDVKMKEKGDIPEGYSVSREKKERFSLILESASTNQTSMYLCASSVRQGAGTEAFFGQGTRLTVV.

J is TRBJ1-5 and V is TRBV4-2; 9 bases align to TRBD1. The V and J ends lost 6 bases and 1 base, in that order; junction bases with no gene match: 4. Germline CDR1 is LGHNA and CDR2 is YNFKEQ. The CDR3 sequence is 15 residues long. The CDR3 DNA reads TGTGCCAGCAGACAGGGACAGGGAAGCAATCAGCCCCAGCATTTT. The encoded protein is CASRQGQGSNQPQHF.

V usage is TRBV27 and J usage is TRBJ1-6, with TRBD1 matching 8 bases. CDR1 MNHEY and CDR2 SMNVEV come from the germline V gene (reference sequence). The CDR3 has 15 amino acids. Trimming took 5 bases from V and 6 from J; bases not matched to a gene: 6. The CDR3 sequence: CASSPGTGFNSPLHF. CDR3 bases: TGTGCCAGCAGTCCCGGGACAGGATTTAATTCACCCCTCCACTTT.

This clone was recorded a few times. The chain couples TRBV10-2 to TRBJ2-5; 13 nucleotides line up with TRBD2. V lost 3 bases to trimming and J lost 7 bases; unmatched junction nucleotides: 5. The V gene's germline CDR1 is WSHSY and CDR2 SAAADI. This CDR3 comprises 15 residues. CDR3: CASSETSGGAGTQYF. The CDR3 DNA reads TGCGCCAGCAGTGAAACTAGCGGGGGGGCCGGGACCCAGTACTTC.

Concerning this clone itself: The junction and the germline gene differ at one end; a read error may be behind it. This rearrangement joins TRBV5-5 to TRBJ2-7; D perhaps matches TRBD2 (7 bases). The CDR3 runs 14 residues. The germline V gene has CDR1 SGHKS and CDR2 YYEKEE (reference sequence). In nucleotides, the CDR3 is TGTGCCAGCACCTTGGCAGGGGACTACTACGAGCAGTACTTC. Amino acid sequence: CASTLAGDYYEQYF.

The J gene is TRBJ1-5, the V gene TRBV28, with D uncertain. Between the trimmed V and J ends, which lost 7 bases and 0 bases, there was a span of 4 bases. Germline loops: CDR1 MDHEN, CDR2 SYDVKM. CDR3 length: 12 amino acids. CDR3 in DNA: TGTGCCAGCACAGATAGCAATCAGCCCCAGCATTTT. This sequence encodes CASTDSNQPQHF.

The chain is built from TRBV30 and TRBJ2-1; 8 bases align to TRBD2. Germline trimming cut 4 bases from V and 3 bases from J; bases unmatched to any gene: 8. The CDR3 extends over 15 amino acids. Germline CDR1 reads GTSNPN; CDR2 reads SVGIG (reference sequence). The CDR3 reads CAWIAGRGVYNEQFF. CDR3 DNA: TGTGCCTGGATTGCGGGGCGGGGGGTCTACAATGAGCAGTTCTTC.

This chain connects TRBV15 to TRBJ2-7, with D perhaps TRBD1 (6 bases). V dropped 0 bases and J dropped 5 bases, with 8 bases sitting between them. Germline values: CDR1 LNHNV, CDR2 YYDKDF (reference sequence). The CDR3 runs to 13 residues. In DNA form, the CDR3 reads TGTGCCACCAGCAGAGAAACAGGGAACGAGCAGTACTTC. Translation gives CATSRETGNEQYF.

The chain couples TRBV7-6 to TRBJ2-3; 11 bases line up with TRBD2. The V and J ends lost 5 bases and 2 bases, in that order; junction bases with no gene match: 6. The CDR3 totals 16 residues. CDR1 and CDR2 from the germline V gene are SGHVS and FNYEAQ. CDR3 amino acids: CASSKLSGRATDTQYF. In nucleotides, the CDR3 is TGTGCCAGCAGCAAGCTTAGCGGGAGGGCCACAGATACGCAGTATTTT.

This chain links TRBV6-5 with TRBJ1-5; no definite D call. V lost 0 bases to trimming and J lost 3 bases, with 9 bases between them. The CDR3 sequence is 15 residues long. Germline V lookup: CDR1 MNHEY, CDR2 SVGAGI. DNA for the CDR3: TGTGCCAGCAGTTACTCTGGGCAGCACAATCAGCCCCAGCATTTT. Protein: CASSYSGQHNQPQHF.

The table lists this clone with a count of one. In DNA form, the CDR3 reads TGTGCCAGTATACGGAGGGCGGGGGGGGACACTGAAGCTTTCTTT. It translates to CASIRRAGGDTEAFF. The V and J genes are TRBV19 and TRBJ1-1, with D tentatively TRBD1 (5 bases). This CDR3 is 15 amino acids long. Trimming removed 7 bases from V and 3 bases from J, with 18 bases in between. The germline gives CDR1 LNHDA, CDR2 SQIVND (reference sequence).